This T cell receptor (beta chain) emerged from a study of cytomegalovirus exposure and HLA in healthy donors. Regarding this clone: Antigen: not known.

The CDR3 runs 13 residues. Germline lookup yields CDR1 MNHEY and CDR2 SVGAGI. V lost 2 bases to trimming and J lost 3 bases, with 8 bases between them. Findings and caveats of the study: A highly shared variant cluster was judged a likely technical artifact.

The PCR made use of 60 Vbeta and 13 Jbeta primers. Here immunoSEQ multiplex PCR was the method, and the copy in TCRdb shows in-frame clones only, minus some. In total, the table holds about 54,000 clones. The genes are TRBV6-5 and TRBJ2-7; no reliable D call. The sequence was obtained from a woman aged 40-49 years in good health and CMV-seronegative. Sequencing was carried out using PBMCs. CDR3 sequence (DNA): TGTGCCAGCAGTTACGGGCCCCTCTACGAGCAGTACTTC. Translated: CASSYGPLYEQYF.